This section outlines one TCR beta chain sequence together with its context. What this receptor recognizes is not known. One base away there is no much larger clone; base qualities are not given. The data belong to a study of T cell changes during pregnancy in multiple sclerosis (dated by TCRdb to about 2019). For the study in its entirety: The study examined how the T cell repertoire changed over the course of pregnancy in women with multiple sclerosis.

Library preparation used the immunoSEQ multiplex PCR assay. The clones in this table, taken by TCRdb from immuneACCESS, are in-frame only. Not every clone is retained; where verified, under half of the shortfall comes from an unresolved V gene, and the cause of the rest is unknown. The sample table lists 40,000 to 60,000 clones, around nine tenths of them with a count of one. The top ten hold 0.37% of the sample. Specimen: CD4+ T cells from peripheral blood mononuclear cells, collected before pregnancy. The clonotype comes from a female donor with multiple sclerosis, enrolled in a pregnancy study.

The CDR3 loop reads CASRQLAGGTDTQYF. The DNA reads TGTGCCAGCAGGCAACTAGCGGGTGGCACAGATACGCAGTATTTT. The V and J genes are TRBV6-6 and TRBJ2-3; 9 nucleotides in the junction match TRBD2. The CDR3 goes from the cysteine to the phenylalanine over 15 residues. Only the CDR3 portion is preserved as DNA: 45 bases, with reading frame beginning at the first base. The germline V gene (reference sequence) yields MNHNY for CDR1 and SVGAGI for CDR2. The germline V and J ends show losses of 6 bases and 1 base respectively, and no gene match explains 5 bases of the junction.